The clone carrying this TCR beta chain has at least ten counts. Its antigen is not identified. A read error may account for a junction end that differs from germline. The data were obtained in a study of regulatory T cells in long-lasting Graves disease. Overall study findings and caveats: Persistent Graves' patients possessed reduced TCR diversity relative to recently diagnosed ones. TRBV28 was favored in persistent disease, as were TRBJ1-2 and TRBJ2-5.

Germline values: CDR1 SGHRS, CDR2 YFSETQ. The length of the CDR3 is 16 residues. Assembly of TCR beta libraries relied on iRepertoire HTBI primers together with Arm-PCR of CDR3 regions. TCRdb called the multiplex PCR reads again in MiXCR, with one record for every CDR3 protein. The sample includes hundreds of thousands of distinct CDR3 sequences, under 20% of them seen just once. Time point defined: newly diagnosed GD, antithyroid drugs for less than 3 months. PBMC-extracted RNA yielded the TCR library. These records were also assigned to another study, of T cells in Graves' hyperthyroidism and ophthalmopathy. That paper adds: The hyperthyroidism was newly diagnosed and had lasted under 2 months; the patients were aged 18 to 65. HTBI primers were used for first-round RT-PCR of the TCR CDR3.

The rearrangement uses TRBV5-1 and TRBJ2-1; 11 bases are shared with TRBD2. This clonotype originated in a woman in her twenties or thirties with Graves disease. The source material was peripheral blood mononuclear cells (PBMCs), sampled at new diagnosis, from a patient treated with antithyroid drugs. This CDR3 reads CASSGTSGSSYNEQFF. The CDR3 DNA sequence: TGTGCCAGCAGCGGGACTAGCGGAAGCTCCTACAATGAGCAGTTCTTC. The full variable domain, its missing parts supplied by reference TRBV5-1 and TRBJ2-1, is KAGVTQTPRYLIKTRGQQVTLSCSPISGHRSVSWYQQTPGQGLQFLFEYFSETQRNKGNFPGRFSGRQFSNSRSEMNVSTLELGDSALYLCASSGTSGSSYNEQFFGPGTRLTVL.